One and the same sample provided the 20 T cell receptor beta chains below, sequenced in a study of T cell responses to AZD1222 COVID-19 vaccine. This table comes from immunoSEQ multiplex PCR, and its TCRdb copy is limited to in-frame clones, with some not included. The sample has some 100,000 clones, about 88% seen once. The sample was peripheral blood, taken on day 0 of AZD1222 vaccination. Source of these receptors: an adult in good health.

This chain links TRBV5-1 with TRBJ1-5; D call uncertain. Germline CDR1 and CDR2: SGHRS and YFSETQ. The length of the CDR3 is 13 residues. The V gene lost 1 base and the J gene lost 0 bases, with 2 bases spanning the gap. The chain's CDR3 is CASSLNSNQPQHF. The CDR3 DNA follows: TGCGCCAGCAGCTTGAATAGCAATCAGCCCCAGCATTTT. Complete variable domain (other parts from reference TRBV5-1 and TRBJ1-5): KAGVTQTPRYLIKTRGQQVTLSCSPISGHRSVSWYQQTPGQGLQFLFEYFSETQRNKGNFPGRFSGRQFSNSRSEMNVSTLELGDSALYLCASSLNSNQPQHFGDGTRLSIL.

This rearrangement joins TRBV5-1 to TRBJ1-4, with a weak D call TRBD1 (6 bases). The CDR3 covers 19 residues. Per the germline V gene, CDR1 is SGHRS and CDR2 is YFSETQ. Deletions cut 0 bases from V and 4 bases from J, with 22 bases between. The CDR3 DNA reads TGCGCCAGCAGCTTGGCCTTGCGTGGCAGGGGAATTGGTAATGAAAAACTGTTTTTT. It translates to CASSLALRGRGIGNEKLFF.

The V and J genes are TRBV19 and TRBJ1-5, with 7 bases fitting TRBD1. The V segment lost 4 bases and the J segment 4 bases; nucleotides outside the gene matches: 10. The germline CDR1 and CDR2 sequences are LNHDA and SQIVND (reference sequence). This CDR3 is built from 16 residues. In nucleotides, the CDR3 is TGTGCCAGTAGTACGACCGACAGGGTCGGAAATCAGCCCCAGCATTTT. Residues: CASSTTDRVGNQPQHF. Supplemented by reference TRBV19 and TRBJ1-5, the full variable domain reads DGGITQSPKYLFRKEGQNVTLSCEQNLNHDAMYWYRQDPGQGLRLIYYSQIVNDFQKGDIAEGYSVSREKKESFPLTVTSAQKNPTAFYLCASSTTDRVGNQPQHFGDGTRLSIL.

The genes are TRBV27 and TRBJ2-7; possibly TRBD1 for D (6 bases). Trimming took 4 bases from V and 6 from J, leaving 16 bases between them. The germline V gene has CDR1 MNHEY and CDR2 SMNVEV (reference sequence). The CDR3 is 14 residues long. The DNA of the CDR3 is TGTGCCAGCAGTTCCGGGACAAGTCCCGCCGAGCAGTACTTC. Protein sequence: CASSSGTSPAEQYF.

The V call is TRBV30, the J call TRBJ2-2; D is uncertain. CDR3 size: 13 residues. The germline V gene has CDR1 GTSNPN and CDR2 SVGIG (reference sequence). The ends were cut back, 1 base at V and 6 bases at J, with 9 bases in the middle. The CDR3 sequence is CAWSALGAGELFF. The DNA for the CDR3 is TGTGCCTGGAGTGCCTTAGGAGCCGGGGAGCTGTTTTTT.

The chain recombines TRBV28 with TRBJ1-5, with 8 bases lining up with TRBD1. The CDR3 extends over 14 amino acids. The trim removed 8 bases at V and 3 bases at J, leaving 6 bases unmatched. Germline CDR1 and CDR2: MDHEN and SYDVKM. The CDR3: CASDRGGYNQPQHF. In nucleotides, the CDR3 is TGTGCCAGCGACAGGGGAGGCTACAATCAGCCCCAGCATTTT.

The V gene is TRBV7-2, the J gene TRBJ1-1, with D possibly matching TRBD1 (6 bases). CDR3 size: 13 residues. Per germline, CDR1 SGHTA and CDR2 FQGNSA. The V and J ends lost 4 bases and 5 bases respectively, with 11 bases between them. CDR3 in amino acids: CASSSTGRTEAFF. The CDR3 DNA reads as TGTGCCAGCAGCTCAACAGGGAGGACTGAAGCTTTCTTT.

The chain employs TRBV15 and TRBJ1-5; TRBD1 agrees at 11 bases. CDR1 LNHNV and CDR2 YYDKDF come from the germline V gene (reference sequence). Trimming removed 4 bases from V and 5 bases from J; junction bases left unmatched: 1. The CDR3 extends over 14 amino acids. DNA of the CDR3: TGTGCCACCAGCACGGACAGGGGGCATCAGCCCCAGCATTTT. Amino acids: CATSTDRGHQPQHF.

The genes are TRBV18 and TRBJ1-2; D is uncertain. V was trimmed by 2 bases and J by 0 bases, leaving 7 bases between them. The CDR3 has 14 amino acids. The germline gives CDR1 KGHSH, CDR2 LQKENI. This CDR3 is CASSPGPTNYGYTF. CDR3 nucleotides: TGTGCCAGCTCACCAGGCCCGACTAACTATGGCTACACCTTC.

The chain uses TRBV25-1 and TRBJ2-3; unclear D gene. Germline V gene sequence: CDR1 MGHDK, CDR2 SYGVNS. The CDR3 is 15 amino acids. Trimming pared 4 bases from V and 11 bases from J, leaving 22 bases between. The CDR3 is CASSAAEQTPGRQYF. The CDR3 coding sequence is TGTGCCAGCAGTGCTGCGGAGCAAACGCCCGGAAGGCAGTATTTT.

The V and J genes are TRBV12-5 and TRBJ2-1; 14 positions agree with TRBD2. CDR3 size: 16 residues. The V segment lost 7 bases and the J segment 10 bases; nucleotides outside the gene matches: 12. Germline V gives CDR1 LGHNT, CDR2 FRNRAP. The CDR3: CASAPHGTSGSREQFF. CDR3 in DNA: TGTGCTAGTGCCCCCCACGGGACTAGCGGGAGTAGGGAGCAGTTCTTC.

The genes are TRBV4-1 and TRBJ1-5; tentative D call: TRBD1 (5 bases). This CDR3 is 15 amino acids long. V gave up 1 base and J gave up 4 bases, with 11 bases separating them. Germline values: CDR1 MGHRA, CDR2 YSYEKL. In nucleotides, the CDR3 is TGCGCCAGCAGCCAAGGTCAGGGTATTAATCAGCCCCAGCATTTT. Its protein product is CASSQGQGINQPQHF.

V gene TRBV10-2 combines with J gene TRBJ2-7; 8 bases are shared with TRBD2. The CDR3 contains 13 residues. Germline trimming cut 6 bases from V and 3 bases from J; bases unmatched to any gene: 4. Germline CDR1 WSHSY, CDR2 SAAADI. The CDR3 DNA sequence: TGCGCCAGCAGGGGGACTAGGAGCTACGAGCAGTACTTC. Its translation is CASRGTRSYEQYF.

DNA for the CDR3: TGTGCCAGCAGCTCCCTCGGCCGGAACGAGCAGTACTTC. Protein product: CASSSLGRNEQYF. This sequence joins TRBV11-2 and TRBJ2-7; D ambiguous. Trimming took 4 bases from V and 5 from J, leaving 12 bases between them. Germline CDR1 and CDR2: SGHAT and FQNNGV. This CDR3 comprises 13 residues.

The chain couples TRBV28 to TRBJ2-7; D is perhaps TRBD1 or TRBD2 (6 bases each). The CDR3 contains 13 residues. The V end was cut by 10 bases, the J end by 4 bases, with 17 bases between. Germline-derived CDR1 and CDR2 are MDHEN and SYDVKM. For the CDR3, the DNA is TGTGCCACCTCATTCGGGGGCGGGTACGAGCAGTACTTC. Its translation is CATSFGGGYEQYF.

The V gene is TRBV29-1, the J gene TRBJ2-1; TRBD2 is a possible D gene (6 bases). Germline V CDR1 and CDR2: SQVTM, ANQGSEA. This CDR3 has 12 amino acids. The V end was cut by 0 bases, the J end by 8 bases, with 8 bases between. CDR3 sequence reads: CSVEESGDEQFF. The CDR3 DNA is TGCAGCGTTGAAGAATCGGGGGATGAGCAGTTCTTC.

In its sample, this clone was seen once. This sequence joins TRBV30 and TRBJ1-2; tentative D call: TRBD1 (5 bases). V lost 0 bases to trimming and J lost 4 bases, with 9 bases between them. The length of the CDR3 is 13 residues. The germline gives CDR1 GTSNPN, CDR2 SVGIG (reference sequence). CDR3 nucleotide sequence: TGTGCCTGGAGTGTTGGGGGGATCTATGGCTACACCTTC. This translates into CAWSVGGIYGYTF.

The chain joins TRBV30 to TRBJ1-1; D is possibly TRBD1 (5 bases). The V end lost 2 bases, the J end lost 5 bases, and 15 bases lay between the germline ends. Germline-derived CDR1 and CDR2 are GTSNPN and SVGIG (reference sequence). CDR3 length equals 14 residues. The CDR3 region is CAWSPGPQLTEAFF. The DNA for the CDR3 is TGTGCCTGGAGTCCGGGACCACAGTTAACTGAAGCTTTCTTT.

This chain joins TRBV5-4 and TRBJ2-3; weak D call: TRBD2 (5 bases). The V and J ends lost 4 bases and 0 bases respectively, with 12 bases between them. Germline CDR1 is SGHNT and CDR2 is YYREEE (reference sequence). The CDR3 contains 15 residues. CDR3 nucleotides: TGTGCCAGCAGCCCCTTCGGGAAAAGCACAGATACGCAGTATTTT. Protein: CASSPFGKSTDTQYF.

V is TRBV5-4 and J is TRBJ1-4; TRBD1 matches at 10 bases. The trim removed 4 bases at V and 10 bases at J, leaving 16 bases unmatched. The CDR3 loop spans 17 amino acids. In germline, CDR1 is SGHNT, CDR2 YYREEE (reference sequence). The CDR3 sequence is CASSRSSPGTGVGKLFF. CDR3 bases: TGTGCCAGCAGCCGATCTAGCCCGGGGACAGGGGTGGGAAAACTGTTTTTT.